One and the same sample provided the 17 T cell receptor beta chains below, sequenced in a study of T cell responses to AZD1222 COVID-19 vaccine. Produced via immunoSEQ multiplex PCR; TCRdb's table is partial and in-frame only. This table has roughly 150,000 clones, 90% appearing once. Source: peripheral blood, taken 28 days after the second AZD1222 dose. The receptor source for this set is an adult who received the AZD1222 COVID-19 vaccine.

This clone was recorded once. J is TRBJ1-1 and V is TRBV3-1 (or the pseudogene TRBV3-2), with 7 positions matching TRBD1. Germline V gene sequence: CDR1 LGHDT, CDR2 YNNKEL (reference sequence). CDR3 length equals 14 residues. J lost 1 base, V lost 4 bases, and 3 bases had no gene match. The CDR3 DNA follows: TGTGCCAGCAGCCCCCGGACAGGGAACACTGAAGCTTTCTTT. It yields the protein CASSPRTGNTEAFF.

J is TRBJ1-1 and V is TRBV6-5; D unresolved. The CDR3 extends over 15 amino acids. Germline V lookup: CDR1 MNHEY, CDR2 SVGAGI. Trimming removed 2 bases at V and 3 bases at J, with 13 bases between. The CDR3 region has the DNA TGTGCCAGCAGTTACGGGCGCTGGGTGGACACTGAAGCTTTCTTT. This gives the protein CASSYGRWVDTEAFF.

This sequence joins TRBV11-1 and TRBJ1-4; possibly TRBD1 for D (5 bases). Trimming took off 5 bases at V and 0 bases at J, with 13 bases between the two ends. This CDR3 contains 16 residues. Germline lookup yields CDR1 SGHAT and CDR2 FQDESV (reference sequence). CDR3 loop: CASSHNGAATNEKLFF. As DNA, the CDR3 is TGTGCCAGCAGCCATAATGGGGCCGCAACTAATGAAAAACTGTTTTTT.

This sequence joins TRBV19 and TRBJ2-1; D gene uncertain. Germline CDR1 reads LNHDA; CDR2 reads SQIVND (reference sequence). Trimming took 3 bases from V and 5 from J, leaving 11 bases between them. The CDR3 contains 14 residues. The CDR3 reads CASSIGVANNEQFF. For the CDR3, the DNA is TGTGCCAGTAGTATCGGCGTGGCGAACAATGAGCAGTTCTTC.

Comments on this clone: A read error is likely, as this CDR3 ends without the conserved phenylalanine or tryptophan. The limits of the CDR3 on the DNA are not certain, so only TCRdb's listed CDR3 is given. CDR3 sequence: CAISELVPGR. V usage is TRBV10-3 and J usage is TRBJ1-5. The CDR3 length equals 10 residues, ends included. Germline lookup yields CDR1 ENHRY and CDR2 SYGVKD.

This chain links TRBV12-3 or TRBV12-4 with TRBJ1-2; TRBD1 is a possible D gene (5 bases). Trimming removed 7 bases at V and 4 bases at J, with 7 bases between. This CDR3 comprises 11 residues. CDR3 DNA: TGTGCCAGCACCCAGGGCTATGGCTACACCTTC. As protein: CASTQGYGYTF.

The V call is TRBV29-1, the J call TRBJ2-3; D uncertain. The CDR3 is 11 amino acids. The germline V and J ends were trimmed by 7 bases and 1 base, with 6 bases remaining between them. CDR1 is SQVTM and CDR2 is ANQGSEA in the germline V gene. DNA for the CDR3: TGCAGCGCTGACGGCACAGATACGCAGTATTTT. Translating it yields CSADGTDTQYF.

The chain links TRBV2 to TRBJ1-6; maybe TRBD1 (5 bases). The CDR3 extends over 18 amino acids. V lost 2 bases and J lost 0, with 14 bases in between. Germline V lookup: CDR1 SNHLY, CDR2 FYNNEI. The CDR3 is CASSEWLRGSSYNSPLHF. The CDR3 region has the DNA TGTGCCAGCAGTGAATGGTTGCGGGGCAGCTCCTATAATTCACCCCTCCACTTT.

The gene calls are TRBV5-1 and TRBJ2-5, with a possible D match to TRBD1 (6 bases). The CDR3 spans 14 residues. CDR1 and CDR2 from the germline V gene are SGHRS and YFSETQ. V was shortened by 4 bases and J by 5 bases, with 15 bases between the two germline ends. CDR3 nucleotide sequence: TGCGCCAGCAGCGTTACAGGGCCCGGGGAGACCCAGTACTTC. It codes for CASSVTGPGETQYF.

The chain uses TRBV6-5 and TRBJ1-2, with D tentatively TRBD1 (6 bases). V lost 2 bases to trimming and J lost 7 bases, with 11 bases between them. There are 13 residues in the CDR3. Germline assignment: CDR1 MNHEY and CDR2 SVGAGI. The CDR3 spells CASSYLQGRGYTF. CDR3 bases: TGTGCCAGCAGTTACCTACAGGGTCGTGGCTACACCTTC.

This chain connects TRBV5-6 to TRBJ2-7; no clear D. Germline CDR1 and CDR2: SGHDT and YYEEEE. The CDR3 covers 12 residues. V was shortened by 1 base and J by 6 bases, with 8 bases between the two germline ends. CDR3 residues: CASSLSVAEQYF. For the CDR3, the DNA is TGTGCCAGCAGCTTGTCAGTCGCCGAGCAGTACTTC.

This chain uses TRBV7-9 with TRBJ1-4; D remains unclear. V was trimmed by 5 bases and J by 0 bases, leaving 10 bases between them. Germline lookup yields CDR1 SEHNR and CDR2 FQNEAQ (reference sequence). The CDR3 has 15 amino acids. In nucleotides, the CDR3 is TGTGCCAGCAGCCCCCTCGGGGCAACTAATGAAAAACTGTTTTTT. This encodes CASSPLGATNEKLFF.

This sequence joins TRBV6-5 and TRBJ1-3; D uncertain. The V gene lost 3 bases and the J gene lost 1 base, with 10 bases spanning the gap. The CDR3 is 15 amino acids. Germline V CDR1 and CDR2: MNHEY, SVGAGI. CDR3 in amino acids: CASSYDVSSGNTIYF. In nucleotides, the CDR3 is TGTGCCAGCAGTTATGATGTTTCTTCTGGAAACACCATATATTTT.

The chain combines TRBV5-1 with TRBJ1-4, with 10 bases lining up with TRBD1. The CDR3 spans 14 residues. Germline CDR1 reads SGHRS; CDR2 reads YFSETQ. Trimming cost V 4 bases and J 8 bases; bases outside gene matches: 5. CDR3 coding DNA: TGCGCCAGCAGCCGGGACAGGGGAGGCGAAAAACTGTTTTTT. It translates to CASSRDRGGEKLFF.

The chain has TRBV7-8 and TRBJ1-2, with a weak D call TRBD1 (5 bases). CDR3 length: 13 amino acids. CDR1 and CDR2 (germline): SGHVS, FQNEAQ. V was trimmed by 5 bases and J by 3 bases, leaving 10 bases between them. Here the CDR3 reads CASSKDTDYGYTF. CDR3 in DNA: TGTGCCAGCAGCAAGGACACCGACTATGGCTACACCTTC.

The sample holds one count of this clone. The rearrangement joins TRBV2 to TRBJ1-5; no clear D. The length of the CDR3 is 14 residues. Between the trimmed V and J ends, which lost 0 bases and 7 bases, there was a span of 10 bases. Germline V gene lookup returns CDR1 SNHLY and CDR2 FYNNEI. CDR3 nucleotides: TGTGCCAGCAGTGAAGCGCAAAGACTCCAGCCCCAGCATTTT. Its translation is CASSEAQRLQPQHF. The variable domain in full, completed from reference TRBV2 and TRBJ1-5, reads EPEVTQTPSHQVTQMGQEVILRCVPISNHLYFYWYRQILGQKVEFLVSFYNNEISEKSEIFDDQFSVERPDGSNFTLKIRSTKLEDSAMYFCASSEAQRLQPQHFGDGTRLSIL.

The rearrangement uses TRBV5-5 and TRBJ2-2; 11 bases agree with TRBD2. The ends lost 1 base at V and 1 base at J; junction bases unmatched: 3. The CDR3 is 17 amino acids. The germline CDR1 and CDR2 sequences are SGHKS and YYEKEE (reference sequence). DNA of the CDR3: TGTGCCAGCAGCTTGATTACTAGCGGGGGGAACACCGGGGAGCTGTTTTTT. This codes for CASSLITSGGNTGELFF.